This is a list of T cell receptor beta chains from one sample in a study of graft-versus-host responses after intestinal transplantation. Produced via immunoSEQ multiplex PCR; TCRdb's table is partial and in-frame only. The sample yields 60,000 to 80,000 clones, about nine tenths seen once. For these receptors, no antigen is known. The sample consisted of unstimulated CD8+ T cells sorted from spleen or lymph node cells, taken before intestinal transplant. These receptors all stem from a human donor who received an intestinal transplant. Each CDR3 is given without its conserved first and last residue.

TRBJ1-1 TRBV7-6 ASSPPTAEAF
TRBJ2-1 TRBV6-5 ASRGHNNEQF
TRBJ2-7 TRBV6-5 ASSYGQGQYEQY
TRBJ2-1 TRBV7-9 ASSLVVNEQF
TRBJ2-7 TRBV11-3 ASNFHLGQGDLYEQY
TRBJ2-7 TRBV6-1 ASSEGTKPYEQY
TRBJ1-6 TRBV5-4 ASSWGAGGNSPLH
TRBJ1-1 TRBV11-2 ANQAEGYTEAF
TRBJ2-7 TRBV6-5 AGAREPDLGYEQY
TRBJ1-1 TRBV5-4 ASISTPNTEAF
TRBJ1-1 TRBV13 ASSAGVHMNTEAF
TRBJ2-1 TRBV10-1 ASSDAGEDEQF
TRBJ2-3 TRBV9 ASSVGGGESADTQY
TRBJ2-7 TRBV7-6 ASYRDGGTYEQY
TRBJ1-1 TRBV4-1 ASSHGGANTEAF
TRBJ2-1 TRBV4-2 ASSQDISSGGYNEQF